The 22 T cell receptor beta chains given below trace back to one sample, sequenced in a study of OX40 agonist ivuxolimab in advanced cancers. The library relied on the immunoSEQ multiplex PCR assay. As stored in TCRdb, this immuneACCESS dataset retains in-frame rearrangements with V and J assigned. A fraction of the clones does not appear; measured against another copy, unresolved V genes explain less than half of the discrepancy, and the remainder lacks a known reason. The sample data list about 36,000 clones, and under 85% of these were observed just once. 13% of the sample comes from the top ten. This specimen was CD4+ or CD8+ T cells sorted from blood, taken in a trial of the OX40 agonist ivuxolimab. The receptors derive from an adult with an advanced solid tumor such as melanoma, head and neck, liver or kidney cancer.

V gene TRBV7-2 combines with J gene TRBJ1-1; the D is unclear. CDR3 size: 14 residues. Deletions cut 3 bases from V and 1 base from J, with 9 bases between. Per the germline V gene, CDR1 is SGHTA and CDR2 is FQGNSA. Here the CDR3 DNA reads TGTGCCAGCAGCTTGATGCCTCAGAACACTGAAGCTTTCTTT. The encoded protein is CASSLMPQNTEAFF.

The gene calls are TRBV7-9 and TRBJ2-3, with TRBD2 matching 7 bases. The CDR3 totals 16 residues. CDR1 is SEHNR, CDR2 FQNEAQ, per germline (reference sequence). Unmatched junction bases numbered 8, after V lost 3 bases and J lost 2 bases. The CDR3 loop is CASSFSGTKDTDTQYF. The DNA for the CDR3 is TGTGCCAGCAGCTTCTCCGGGACTAAAGACACAGATACGCAGTATTTT.

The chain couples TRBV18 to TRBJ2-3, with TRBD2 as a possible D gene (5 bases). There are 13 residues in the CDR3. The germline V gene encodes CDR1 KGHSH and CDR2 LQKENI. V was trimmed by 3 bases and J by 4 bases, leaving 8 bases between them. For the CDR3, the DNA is TGTGCCAGCTCACCTGTGGAGGCAGATACGCAGTATTTT. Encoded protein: CASSPVEADTQYF.

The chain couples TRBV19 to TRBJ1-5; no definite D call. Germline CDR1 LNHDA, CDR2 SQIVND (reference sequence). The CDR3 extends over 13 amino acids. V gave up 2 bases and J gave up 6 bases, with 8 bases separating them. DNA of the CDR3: TGTGCCAGTAGTATATATGAAGGTCAGCCCCAGCATTTT. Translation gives CASSIYEGQPQHF.

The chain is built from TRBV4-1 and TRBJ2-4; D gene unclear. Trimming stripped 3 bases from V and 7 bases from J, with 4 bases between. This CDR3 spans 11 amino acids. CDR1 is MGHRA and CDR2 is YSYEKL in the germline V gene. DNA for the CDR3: TGCGCCAGCAGCCACAAGAACATTCAGTACTTC. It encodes CASSHKNIQYF.

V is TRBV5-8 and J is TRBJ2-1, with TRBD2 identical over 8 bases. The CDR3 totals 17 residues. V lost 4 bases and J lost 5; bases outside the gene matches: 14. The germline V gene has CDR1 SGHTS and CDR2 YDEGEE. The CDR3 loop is CASSPRDRRGGNNEQFF. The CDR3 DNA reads TGTGCCAGCAGCCCCCGGGATAGACGGGGGGGGAACAATGAGCAGTTCTTC.

The CDR3: CASSSGTAGGYTF. The CDR3 bases are TGTGCCAGCAGCTCTGGGACAGCAGGAGGCTACACCTTC. The chain recombines TRBV7-2 with TRBJ1-2; 7 positions agree with TRBD1. The CDR3 is 13 residues long. The trim removed 4 bases at V and 8 bases at J, leaving 7 bases unmatched. Germline V CDR1 and CDR2: SGHTA, FQGNSA.

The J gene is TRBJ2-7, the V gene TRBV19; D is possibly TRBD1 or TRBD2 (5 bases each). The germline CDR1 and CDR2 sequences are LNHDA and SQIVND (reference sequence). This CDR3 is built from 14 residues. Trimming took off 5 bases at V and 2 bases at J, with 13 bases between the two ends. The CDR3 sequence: CASSPRGTAYEQYF. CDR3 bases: TGTGCCAGTAGTCCCCGGGGCACTGCCTACGAGCAGTACTTC.

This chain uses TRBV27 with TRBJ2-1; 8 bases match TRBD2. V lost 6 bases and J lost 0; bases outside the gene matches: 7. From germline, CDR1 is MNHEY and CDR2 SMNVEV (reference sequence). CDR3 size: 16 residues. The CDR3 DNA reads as TGTGCCAGCAGGGTTAGCGGGAAGGGCTCCTACAATGAGCAGTTCTTC. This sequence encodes CASRVSGKGSYNEQFF.

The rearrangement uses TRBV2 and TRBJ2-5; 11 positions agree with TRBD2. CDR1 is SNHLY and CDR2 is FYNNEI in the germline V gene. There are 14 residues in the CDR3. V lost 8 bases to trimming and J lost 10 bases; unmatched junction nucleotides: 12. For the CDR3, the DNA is TGTGCCAGCCTTCCCGGGACTAGCGGTGGGGGCCAGTACTTC. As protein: CASLPGTSGGGQYF.

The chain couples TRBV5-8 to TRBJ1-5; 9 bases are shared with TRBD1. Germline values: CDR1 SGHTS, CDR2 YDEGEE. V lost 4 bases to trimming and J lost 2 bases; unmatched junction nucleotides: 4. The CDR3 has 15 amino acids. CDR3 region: CASSKDRGGNQPQHF. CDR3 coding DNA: TGTGCCAGCAGCAAGGACAGGGGTGGCAATCAGCCCCAGCATTTT. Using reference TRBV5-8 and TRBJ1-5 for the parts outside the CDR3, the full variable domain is EAGVTQSPTHLIKTRGQQATLRCSPISGHTSVYWYQQALGLGLQFLLWYDEGEERNRGNFPPRFSGRQFPNYSSELNVNALELEDSALYLCASSKDRGGNQPQHFGDGTRLSIL.

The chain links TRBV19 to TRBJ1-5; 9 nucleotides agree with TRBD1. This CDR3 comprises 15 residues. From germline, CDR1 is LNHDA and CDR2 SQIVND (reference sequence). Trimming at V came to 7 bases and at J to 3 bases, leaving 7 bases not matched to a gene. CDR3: CASKRTGETNQPQHF. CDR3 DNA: TGTGCCAGTAAGAGGACAGGGGAAACCAATCAGCCCCAGCATTTT. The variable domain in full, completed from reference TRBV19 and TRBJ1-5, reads DGGITQSPKYLFRKEGQNVTLSCEQNLNHDAMYWYRQDPGQGLRLIYYSQIVNDFQKGDIAEGYSVSREKKESFPLTVTSAQKNPTAFYLCASKRTGETNQPQHFGDGTRLSIL.

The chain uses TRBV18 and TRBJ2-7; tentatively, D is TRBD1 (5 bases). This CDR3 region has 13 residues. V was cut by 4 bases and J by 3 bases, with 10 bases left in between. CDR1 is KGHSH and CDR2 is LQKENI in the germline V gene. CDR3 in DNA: TGTGCCAGCTCACTGACAGAAAACTACGAGCAGTACTTC. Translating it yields CASSLTENYEQYF.

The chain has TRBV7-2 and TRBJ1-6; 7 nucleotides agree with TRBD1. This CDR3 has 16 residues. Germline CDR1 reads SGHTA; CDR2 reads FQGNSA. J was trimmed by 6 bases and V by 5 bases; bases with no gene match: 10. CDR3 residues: CASSLWTGSTNSPLHF. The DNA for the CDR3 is TGTGCCAGCAGCCTTTGGACAGGATCGACTAATTCACCCCTCCACTTT.

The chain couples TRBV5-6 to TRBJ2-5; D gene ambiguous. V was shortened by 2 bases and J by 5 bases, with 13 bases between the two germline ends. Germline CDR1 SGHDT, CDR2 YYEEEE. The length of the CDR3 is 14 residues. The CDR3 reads CASSFRSPEETQYF. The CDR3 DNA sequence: TGTGCCAGCAGCTTCCGTTCCCCCGAGGAGACCCAGTACTTC.

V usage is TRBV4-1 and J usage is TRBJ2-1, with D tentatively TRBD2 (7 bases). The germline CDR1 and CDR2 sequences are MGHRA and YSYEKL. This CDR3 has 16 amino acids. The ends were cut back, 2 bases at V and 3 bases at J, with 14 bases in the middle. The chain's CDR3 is CASSQMWGGVYNEQFF. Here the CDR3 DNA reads TGCGCCAGCAGCCAAATGTGGGGGGGCGTCTACAATGAGCAGTTCTTC.

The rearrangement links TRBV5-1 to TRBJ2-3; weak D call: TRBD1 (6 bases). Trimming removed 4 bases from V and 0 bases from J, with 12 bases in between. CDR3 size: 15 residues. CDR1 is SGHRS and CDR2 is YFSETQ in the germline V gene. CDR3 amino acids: CASSPRTASTDTQYF. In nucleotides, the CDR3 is TGCGCCAGCAGCCCTAGGACAGCTAGCACAGATACGCAGTATTTT.

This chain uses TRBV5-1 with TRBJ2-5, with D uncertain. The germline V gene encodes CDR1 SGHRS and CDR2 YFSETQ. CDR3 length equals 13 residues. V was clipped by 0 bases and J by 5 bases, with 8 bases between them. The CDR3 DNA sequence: TGCGCCAGCAGCTTGGCCGAACAGGAGACCCAGTACTTC. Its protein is CASSLAEQETQYF.

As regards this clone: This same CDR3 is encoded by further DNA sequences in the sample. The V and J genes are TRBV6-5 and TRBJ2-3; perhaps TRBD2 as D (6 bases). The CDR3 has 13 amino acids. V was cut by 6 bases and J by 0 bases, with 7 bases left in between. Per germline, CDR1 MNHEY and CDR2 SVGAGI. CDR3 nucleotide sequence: TGTGCCAGCAGGCGGGACAGCACAGATACGCAGTATTTT. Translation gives CASRRDSTDTQYF.

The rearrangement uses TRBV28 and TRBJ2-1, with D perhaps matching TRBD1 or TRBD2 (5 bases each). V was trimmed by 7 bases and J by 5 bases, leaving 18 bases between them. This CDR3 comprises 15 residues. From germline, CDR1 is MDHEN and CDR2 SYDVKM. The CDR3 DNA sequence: TGTGCCAGCATCCTCCCCGGGACCAGACACAATGAGCAGTTCTTC. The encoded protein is CASILPGTRHNEQFF.

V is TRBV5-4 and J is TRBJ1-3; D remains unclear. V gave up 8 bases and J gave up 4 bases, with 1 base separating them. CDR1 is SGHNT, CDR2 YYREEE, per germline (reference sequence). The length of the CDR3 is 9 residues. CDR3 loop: CARGNTIYF. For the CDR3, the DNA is TGTGCCAGGGGAAACACCATATATTTT.

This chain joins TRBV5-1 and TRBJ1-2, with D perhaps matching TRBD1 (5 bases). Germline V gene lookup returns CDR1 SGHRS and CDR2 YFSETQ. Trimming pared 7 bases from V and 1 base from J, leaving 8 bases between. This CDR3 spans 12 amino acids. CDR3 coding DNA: TGCGCCAGCCGCGACAGTAACTATGGCTACACCTTC. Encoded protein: CASRDSNYGYTF.